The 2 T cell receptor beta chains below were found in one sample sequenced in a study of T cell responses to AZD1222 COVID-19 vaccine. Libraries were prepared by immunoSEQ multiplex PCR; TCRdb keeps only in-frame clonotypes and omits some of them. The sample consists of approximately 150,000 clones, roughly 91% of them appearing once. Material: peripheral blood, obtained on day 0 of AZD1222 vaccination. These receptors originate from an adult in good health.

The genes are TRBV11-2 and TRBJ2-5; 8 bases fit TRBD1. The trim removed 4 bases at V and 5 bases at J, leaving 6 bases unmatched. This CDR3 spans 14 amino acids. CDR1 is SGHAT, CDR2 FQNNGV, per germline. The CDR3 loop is CASSSGTGTETQYF. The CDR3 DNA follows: TGTGCCAGCAGCTCCGGGACAGGTACGGAGACCCAGTACTTC.

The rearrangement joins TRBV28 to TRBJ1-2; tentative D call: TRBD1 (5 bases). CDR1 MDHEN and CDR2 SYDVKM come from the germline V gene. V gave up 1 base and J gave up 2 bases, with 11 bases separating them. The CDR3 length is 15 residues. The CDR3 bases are TGTGCCAGCAGTTTATCGGGACCGAAAAACTATGGCTACACCTTC. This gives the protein CASSLSGPKNYGYTF.